This T cell receptor beta chain emerged from a study of T-cell memory formation after mild COVID-19. This CDR3 contains 16 residues. Germline loops: CDR1 LGHNA, CDR2 YNFKEQ. V trimming: 0 bases; J trimming: 6 bases; junction bases outside the gene matches: 5. MiXCR, applied by TCRdb to the 5' RACE reads, yields one record per CDR3 protein. The sample includes roughly 350,000 distinct CDR3 sequences, approximately 29% seen only once; the top ten take approximately 12%. A single count supports this clonotype. This TCR was sampled from an adult woman who had mild COVID-19 (a few samples of this study predate the infection). Cell type and time point are not known. The V and J genes are TRBV4-2 and TRBJ2-1; 10 nucleotides align to TRBD2. The sequenced material came from PBMCs or a T cell subset sorted from them (not recorded which). CDR3 bases: TGTGCCAGCAGCCAAGAGTGGCTAGCGGGGGTCAATGAGCAGTTCTTC. As protein: CASSQEWLAGVNEQFF.